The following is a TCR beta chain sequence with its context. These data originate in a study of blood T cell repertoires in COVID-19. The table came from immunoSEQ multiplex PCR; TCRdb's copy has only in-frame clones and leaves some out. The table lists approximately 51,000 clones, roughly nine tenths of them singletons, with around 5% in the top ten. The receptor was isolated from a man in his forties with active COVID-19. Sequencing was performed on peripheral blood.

The CDR3 DNA follows: TGTGCCAGCAGCTTGTACGGAACGCGGGGGAACACTGAAGCTTTCTTT. The encoded protein is CASSLYGTRGNTEAFF. V and J are TRBV5-8 and TRBJ1-1; D call uncertain. V lost 1 base, J lost 1 base, and 14 bases lay in between. CDR3 length: 16 amino acids. The germline CDR1 and CDR2 sequences are SGHTS and YDEGEE. Full variable domain (missing parts from reference TRBV5-8 and TRBJ1-1): EAGVTQSPTHLIKTRGQQATLRCSPISGHTSVYWYQQALGLGLQFLLWYDEGEERNRGNFPPRFSGRQFPNYSSELNVNALELEDSALYLCASSLYGTRGNTEAFFGQGTRLTVV.